This entry concerns a single T cell receptor (beta chain). Antigen specificity is unknown. This sample was taken from a study of persistence of HIV-infected CD4 T cells. Study context: Anti-CD3/anti-CD28 stimulation activated a higher proportion of cells than antigen stimulation, with lower memory fraction. General observations from the study: CMV- and Gag-responding cells had lower TCRbeta richness than CD3/CD28-responding cells.

The immunoSEQ assay was version 4, run in survey mode. Data came from immunoSEQ multiplex PCR; TCRdb stores just in-frame clones and leaves some out. The data show under 45,000 clones, with around 89% seen just once and approximately 0.97% held by the top ten. Nonspecific anti-CD3/anti-CD28 bead stimulation represents the broad CD4+ T cell repertoire. Sorting selected CD4+ T cells upregulating both CD40 ligand and CD69. Trimming cost V 1 base and J 0 bases; bases outside gene matches: 2. The CDR3 runs to 15 residues. Germline V gene lookup returns CDR1 MNHNS and CDR2 SASEGT. Here the sequenced sample was CD4+ T cells sorted from PBMCs after roughly 18-hour stimulation, taken from a patient who received antiretroviral therapy. This receptor was taken from an adult man with HIV who was CMV-seropositive. The chain recombines TRBV6-1 with TRBJ1-2; 7 bases are a match to TRBD1. This CDR3 reads CASSEGQGANYGYTF. CDR3 nucleotides: TGTGCCAGCAGTGAAGGACAGGGAGCTAACTATGGCTACACCTTC.